Described below is a single T cell receptor beta chain sequence and its context. Its target is unknown. This specimen comes from a study of cytomegalovirus exposure and HLA in healthy donors. The PCR ran on 60 Vbeta and 13 Jbeta primers. The repertoire was sequenced with immunoSEQ multiplex PCR; TCRdb's copy has only in-frame clones and lacks some. The sample includes 90,000 to 110,000 clones, 83% of them seen just once. Points from the study as a whole: One cluster of highly shared sequence variants probably arose as a sequencing artifact. Most subjects' HLA-A and HLA-B alleles were reportedly predicted from TCR beta sequences.

The CDR3 covers 16 residues. The germline gives CDR1 SGHAT, CDR2 FQNNGV. V was clipped by 5 bases and J by 1 base; unmatched bases: 3. The material sequenced was PBMCs. The rearrangement uses TRBV11-2 and TRBJ2-3, with TRBD2 identical over 13 bases. The source is a man aged 18 to 30 in good health and CMV-seronegative. This chain's CDR3 is CASSLLAGGGTDTQYF. As DNA, the CDR3 is TGTGCCAGCAGCCTACTAGCGGGGGGGGGCACAGATACGCAGTATTTT.